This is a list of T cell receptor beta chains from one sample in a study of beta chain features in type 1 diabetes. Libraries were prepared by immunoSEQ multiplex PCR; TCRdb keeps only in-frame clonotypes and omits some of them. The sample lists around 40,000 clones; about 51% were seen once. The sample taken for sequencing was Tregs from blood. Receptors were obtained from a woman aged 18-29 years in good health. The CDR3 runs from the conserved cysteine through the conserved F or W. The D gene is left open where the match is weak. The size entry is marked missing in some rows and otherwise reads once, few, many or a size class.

cdr3_nt: TGTGCCAGCAGCTTAGCCAGGGCAGTGAACATTCAGTACTTC; cdr3_aa: CASSLARAVNIQYF; v_call: TRBV7-9; d_call: -; clone_size: -; j_call: TRBJ2-4
cdr3_nt: TGTGCCAGCGAAGAACCAGTCGCAGGGCGGAACTATGGCTACACCTTC; cdr3_aa: CASEEPVAGRNYGYTF; v_call: TRBV28; d_call: -; clone_size: -; j_call: TRBJ1-2
cdr3_nt: TGTGCCAGTAGTATGGGGGCTAGCAATCAGCCCCAGCATTTT; cdr3_aa: CASSMGASNQPQHF; v_call: TRBV19; d_call: -; clone_size: -; j_call: TRBJ1-5
cdr3_nt: TGTGCCAGCTCACTGGGACAGGTTGGAAATGAGCAGTTCTTC; cdr3_aa: CASSLGQVGNEQFF; v_call: TRBV18; d_call: TRBD1; clone_size: -; j_call: TRBJ2-1
cdr3_nt: TGTGCCAGCAGTCGATGGTTTGCTCAGCGCGAGGGCTACGAGCAGTACTTC; cdr3_aa: CASSRWFAQREGYEQYF; v_call: TRBV27; d_call: -; clone_size: -; j_call: TRBJ2-7
cdr3_nt: TGTGCCAGCAGCAAACAGGGGTCGAACACTGAAGCTTTCTTT; cdr3_aa: CASSKQGSNTEAFF; v_call: TRBV9; d_call: TRBD1; clone_size: -; j_call: TRBJ1-1
cdr3_nt: TGTGCCAGCAGTTTGGGGGGGGTTAACTATGGCTACACCTTC; cdr3_aa: CASSLGGVNYGYTF; v_call: TRBV28; d_call: -; clone_size: few; j_call: TRBJ1-2
cdr3_nt: TGTGCCAGTACAGGGTATGGCAATCAGCCCCAGCATTTT; cdr3_aa: CASTGYGNQPQHF; v_call: TRBV28; d_call: -; clone_size: -; j_call: TRBJ1-5
cdr3_nt: TGTGCCAGCAGCTTAGCACAAAATCGAAAAGCTTTCTTT; cdr3_aa: CASSLAQNRKAFF; v_call: TRBV7-3; d_call: -; clone_size: few; j_call: TRBJ1-1
cdr3_nt: TGTGCCTGGAGTGTTTCGTTCTACGAGCAGTACTTC; cdr3_aa: CAWSVSFYEQYF; v_call: TRBV30; d_call: -; clone_size: -; j_call: TRBJ2-7
cdr3_nt: TGTGCCAGCAGACAGGGGGCCGGTGGAAACACCATATATTTT; cdr3_aa: CASRQGAGGNTIYF; v_call: TRBV2; d_call: TRBD1; clone_size: -; j_call: TRBJ1-3
cdr3_nt: TGTGCCAGCAGCCGACCGGACAGGGTCGATTACGAGCAGTACTTC; cdr3_aa: CASSRPDRVDYEQYF; v_call: TRBV7-2; d_call: TRBD1; clone_size: -; j_call: TRBJ2-7
cdr3_nt: TGTGCCAGCAGCGTGGGACAGGTTTCTTTTTACGAGCAGTACTTC; cdr3_aa: CASSVGQVSFYEQYF; v_call: TRBV28; d_call: TRBD1; clone_size: few; j_call: TRBJ2-7
cdr3_nt: TGCGCCAGCAGCTCGCCCGACAGGGCAACCTACGAGCAGTACTTC; cdr3_aa: CASSSPDRATYEQYF; v_call: TRBV5-1; d_call: TRBD1; clone_size: few; j_call: TRBJ2-7
cdr3_nt: TGCGCCAGCAGTTTCACAGGGGACTATGGCTACACCTTC; cdr3_aa: CASSFTGDYGYTF; v_call: TRBV5-1; d_call: TRBD1; clone_size: -; j_call: TRBJ1-2